One T cell receptor beta chain is described in this entry. Its antigen is undetermined. This sample is part of a study of cytomegalovirus exposure and HLA in healthy donors. The PCR contained 60 Vbeta and 13 Jbeta primers. Profiling relied on immunoSEQ multiplex PCR, and the TCRdb table lists in-frame clones only, not all of them. The data contain approximately 150,000 clones, 70% to 85% of them singletons. Study results and limitations: Among immune exposure information, only CMV serostatus was available.

V lost 6 bases and J lost 7; bases outside the gene matches: 5. CDR1 is MGHRA and CDR2 is YSYEKL in the germline V gene. The CDR3 extends over 15 amino acids. The clonotype comes from a woman aged 40 to 50 in good health and CMV-seronegative. The sequenced sample consisted of PBMCs. The V call is TRBV4-1, the J call TRBJ2-1; 14 bases are shared with TRBD2. CDR3 DNA: TGCGCCAGCAGGGGACTAGCGGGAGAAGGGAATGAGCAGTTCTTC. Protein product: CASRGLAGEGNEQFF.